A selection of T cell receptor beta chains follows, all from one sample in a study of blood T cell repertoires in COVID-19. Produced via immunoSEQ multiplex PCR; TCRdb's table is partial and in-frame only. The sample holds tens of thousands of clones, approximately 86% seen once. Sequenced sample: peripheral blood. All receptors derive from a man between 65 and 79 years old with acute or convalescent COVID-19. Both conserved end residues are trimmed from each CDR3.

j_gene: TRBJ2-7
v_gene: TRBV28
CDR3aa: ASSPQVYYEQY

j_gene: TRBJ1-4
v_gene: TRBV2
CDR3aa: ASSVWGYEKLF

j_gene: TRBJ2-3
v_gene: TRBV5-4
CDR3aa: ASSLRTGSTDTQY

j_gene: TRBJ2-1
v_gene: TRBV6-5
CDR3aa: ASLFGRGAYNEQF

j_gene: TRBJ1-1
v_gene: TRBV4-1
CDR3aa: ASSQDPGTARSTEAF

j_gene: TRBJ2-1
v_gene: TRBV7-2
CDR3aa: ASTPFRGSYNEQF

j_gene: TRBJ1-1
v_gene: TRBV7-6
CDR3aa: ASKGDSNTEAF

j_gene: TRBJ1-3
v_gene: TRBV15
CDR3aa: ATKQGTGNTIY

j_gene: TRBJ2-7
v_gene: TRBV7-8
CDR3aa: ASSLRQGAREQY

j_gene: TRBJ2-3
v_gene: TRBV6-2/TRBV6-3
CDR3aa: ASSLTSGGPPDTQY

j_gene: TRBJ2-2
v_gene: TRBV4-1
CDR3aa: ASSQAGLLNTGELF

j_gene: TRBJ2-3
v_gene: TRBV5-1
CDR3aa: ASSLRQGGSDTQY

j_gene: TRBJ2-2
v_gene: TRBV19
CDR3aa: ASSRDSSTGELF

j_gene: TRBJ1-3
v_gene: TRBV3-1/TRBV3-2
CDR3aa: ASSQEIQSGNTIY

j_gene: TRBJ1-2
v_gene: TRBV19
CDR3aa: ASSSDRGTSGYT

j_gene: TRBJ2-5
v_gene: TRBV11-1
CDR3aa: ASSLGTGMGETQY

j_gene: TRBJ1-1
v_gene: TRBV3-1/TRBV3-2
CDR3aa: ASSRGAPFNTEAF

j_gene: TRBJ2-1
v_gene: TRBV5-1
CDR3aa: ASSLEFVAGLTSSYNEQF

j_gene: TRBJ1-2
v_gene: TRBV9
CDR3aa: ASSVDDRGYGYT

j_gene: TRBJ1-2
v_gene: TRBV7-3
CDR3aa: ASSPGPKGNYGYT

j_gene: TRBJ1-6
v_gene: TRBV19
CDR3aa: ASKGTGKYNSPLH

j_gene: TRBJ2-7
v_gene: TRBV2
CDR3aa: ASSADSSYEQY

j_gene: TRBJ2-7
v_gene: TRBV19
CDR3aa: ASSTGQGSVEQY

j_gene: TRBJ1-1
v_gene: TRBV6-5
CDR3aa: ASRNRDREAF

j_gene: TRBJ2-5
v_gene: TRBV4-2
CDR3aa: ASSQASGGRETQY

j_gene: TRBJ2-3
v_gene: TRBV5-1
CDR3aa: ASSYGDSTDTQY

j_gene: TRBJ2-7
v_gene: TRBV6-5
CDR3aa: ASSSGQGGEQY

j_gene: TRBJ2-1
v_gene: TRBV7-3
CDR3aa: ASSLTGGSYNEQF

j_gene: TRBJ2-1
v_gene: TRBV6-5
CDR3aa: ASSYGQGVYNEQF

j_gene: TRBJ2-7
v_gene: TRBV5-1
CDR3aa: ASSLGAGLSYEQY

j_gene: TRBJ1-4
v_gene: TRBV19
CDR3aa: ASRSGTGNEKLF

j_gene: TRBJ2-1
v_gene: TRBV7-9
CDR3aa: ASSFGGGDREQF

j_gene: TRBJ1-2
v_gene: TRBV9
CDR3aa: ASSVGTGFYGYT

j_gene: TRBJ1-1
v_gene: TRBV6-5
CDR3aa: ASGDSRGATEAF

j_gene: TRBJ1-4
v_gene: TRBV12-5
CDR3aa: ASGLGQPNEKLF

j_gene: TRBJ1-1
v_gene: TRBV11-2
CDR3aa: ASSLGAGNTEAF

j_gene: TRBJ1-2
v_gene: TRBV5-4
CDR3aa: ASSLGGTATNYGYT

j_gene: TRBJ2-1
v_gene: TRBV6-5
CDR3aa: ASKPLAGGYNEQF

j_gene: TRBJ1-6
v_gene: TRBV14
CDR3aa: ASSRQGSSPLH

j_gene: TRBJ2-7
v_gene: TRBV28
CDR3aa: ASRGGTVLYEQY

j_gene: TRBJ2-3
v_gene: TRBV10-2
CDR3aa: ASSGSGGATDTQY

j_gene: TRBJ2-7
v_gene: TRBV15
CDR3aa: ATSASGSLRDEQY

j_gene: TRBJ1-4
v_gene: TRBV2
CDR3aa: ASSELRTTMGQSKLF

j_gene: TRBJ1-1
v_gene: TRBV6-5
CDR3aa: ASSYNRALNTEAF

j_gene: TRBJ1-6
v_gene: TRBV25-1
CDR3aa: ASSKTDYNSPLH

j_gene: TRBJ1-1
v_gene: TRBV12-3/TRBV12-4
CDR3aa: ASSLRRGAEAF

j_gene: TRBJ1-1
v_gene: TRBV7-6
CDR3aa: ASSLGYGTEAF

j_gene: TRBJ2-3
v_gene: TRBV10-3
CDR3aa: AITNKAGSGDTQY

j_gene: TRBJ2-1
v_gene: TRBV5-1
CDR3aa: ASSPDRYNEQF

j_gene: TRBJ1-3
v_gene: TRBV6-1
CDR3aa: ASSEKRSHS

j_gene: TRBJ2-5
v_gene: TRBV7-3
CDR3aa: ASSLMGGQETQY

j_gene: TRBJ2-2
v_gene: TRBV9
CDR3aa: ASSPMVVRSTAGELF

j_gene: TRBJ1-4
v_gene: TRBV4-1
CDR3aa: ASSRLGQENEKLF

j_gene: TRBJ1-6
v_gene: TRBV5-4
CDR3aa: ASSLGSRGGSPLH

j_gene: TRBJ1-1
v_gene: TRBV18
CDR3aa: ASSPVVTEAF